These T cell receptor beta chains were read from a single sample in a study of PD-1 blockade in classical Hodgkin lymphoma. Method: immunoSEQ multiplex PCR; TCRdb's copy keeps in-frame clones and lacks some. The sample lists tens of thousands of clones, roughly 70% occurring once. The sequencing here drew on peripheral blood mononuclear cells (PBMCs), taken before the fourth cycle of nivolumab. These receptors were obtained from a human donor with classical Hodgkin lymphoma. CDR3s leave out the opening cysteine and the closing phenylalanine or tryptophan.

V gene	J gene	CDR3 protein
TRBV5-1	TRBJ1-1	ASSLATGSKNTEAF
TRBV30	TRBJ1-3	AWSDGNTIY
TRBV7-3	TRBJ2-1	ASRASGSNEQF
TRBV5-4	TRBJ2-1	ASSLGQGLNNEQF
TRBV4-3	TRBJ2-1	ASSRAFGMGGISYNEQF
TRBV6-6	TRBJ2-7	ASSFGTSAYEQY
TRBV29-1	TRBJ2-5	SVVSGSAGETQY
TRBV6-5	TRBJ2-5	ASSYRGSQETQY
TRBV28	TRBJ1-2	ASSLDTNYGYT
TRBV19	TRBJ2-3	ASSRLAGAADTQY
TRBV19	TRBJ2-7	ASSITESYEQY
TRBV13	TRBJ1-2	ASSAGRGTYGYT
TRBV10-3	TRBJ1-2	AISEGLDYGYT
TRBV10-3	TRBJ2-7	AISAHSMYEQY
TRBV5-1	TRBJ2-1	ASSFGLAGAYNEQF
TRBV6-5	TRBJ1-2	ASSYGRAYGYT
TRBV11-1	TRBJ2-7	ASGLAGSYEQY